These T cell receptor beta chains were read from a single sample in a study of Ad26.COV2.S vaccination and SARS-CoV-2 variants. Clones were read by immunoSEQ multiplex PCR, and TCRdb kept only the in-frame ones, dropping some. Of about 350,000 clones in the sample, 85% to 90% were seen once. The sample was peripheral blood, taken in a trial of Ad26.COV2.S vaccine versus placebo. The receptor source for this set is a person aged 18-65 years who received the Ad26.COV2.S COVID-19 vaccine or a placebo. Both conserved end residues are part of each CDR3. D genes are given only for firm matches. Where a row states a size, it is once, few, many or the class of an expanded clone; other rows omit it.

TRBV4-2,.,TRBJ1-5,.,CASSQGYSQPQHF,TGTGCCAGCAGCCAAGGGTACAGCCAGCCCCAGCATTTT
TRBV18,.,TRBJ1-1,.,CASSPLQGRVFTEAFF,TGTGCCAGCTCACCACTTCAGGGTAGGGTGTTCACTGAAGCTTTCTTT
TRBV29-1,TRBD2,TRBJ2-1,.,CSVAGGSSSYNEQFF,TGCAGCGTTGCGGGGGGGAGCAGCTCCTACAATGAGCAGTTCTTC
TRBV11-3,.,TRBJ2-2,.,CASSLGGRNTGELFF,TGTGCCAGCAGCTTAGGTGGGAGGAACACCGGGGAGCTGTTTTTT
TRBV4-1,.,TRBJ1-4,once,CASSQAEANEKLFF,TGCGCCAGCAGCCAAGCTGAAGCTAATGAAAAACTGTTTTTT
TRBV4-3,TRBD1,TRBJ2-1,.,CASSQDIGRGLGNEQFF,TGCGCCAGCAGCCAAGATATAGGCAGGGGGCTGGGGAATGAGCAGTTCTTC
TRBV12-5,TRBD2,TRBJ2-1,.,CASGSHSGSDEQFF,TGTGCTAGTGGTTCCCATAGCGGGAGCGATGAGCAGTTCTTC
TRBV2,.,TRBJ1-4,.,CASNRNSATNEKLFF,TGTGCCAGCAACCGAAACAGCGCAACTAATGAAAAACTGTTTTTT
TRBV21-1,.,TRBJ1-5,.,CASSKDDRLNQPQHF,TGTGCCAGCAGCAAAGACGATAGGCTAAATCAGCCCCAGCATTTT
TRBV28,TRBD1,TRBJ1-2,.,CASRPTGAYGYTF,TGTGCCAGCAGACCCACAGGGGCCTATGGCTACACCTTC
TRBV11-2,.,TRBJ1-2,.,CASSSPTYRDDYTF,TGTGCCAGCAGCTCGCCGACCTACAGGGACGACTACACCTTC
TRBV6-5,.,TRBJ1-3,.,CASRGGRSGNTIYF,TGTGCCAGCAGAGGAGGGAGGTCTGGAAACACCATATATTTT